Each of the 19 T cell receptor beta chains below was sequenced from the same sample in a study of T cells after yellow fever vaccination. A single record per CDR3 protein comes from TCRdb applying MiXCR to the 5' RACE reads. The table records fewer than 100,000 distinct CDR3 sequences, over 8% of them present only once. Sequencing used CD8+ T cells not binding an NS4B(214-222) dextramer, sorted from PBMCs, obtained more than 13 days after the first yellow fever vaccination. These receptors all come from a man in his late teens or twenties who received the YFV17D yellow fever vaccine.

This clonotype has only a few counts. The CDR3: CASSITAYEQYF. The DNA for the CDR3 is TGTGCCAGCAGTATAACCGCCTACGAGCAGTACTTC. The chain combines TRBV25-1 with TRBJ2-7, with unresolved D. Germline lookup yields CDR1 MGHDK and CDR2 SYGVNS. V dropped 5 bases and J dropped 2 bases, with 7 bases sitting between them. This CDR3 contains 12 residues.

Only a few counts were recorded for this clonotype. V is TRBV10-2 and J is TRBJ2-7; D remains unclear. The CDR3 runs to 12 residues. Trimming stripped 1 base from V and 3 bases from J, with 4 bases between. CDR1 is WSHSY and CDR2 is SAAADI in the germline V gene. The CDR3 DNA follows: TGCGCCAGCAGTGAGTGGGACTACGAGCAGTACTTC. This translates into CASSEWDYEQYF.

This clonotype was found a few times. V gene TRBV3-1 combines with J gene TRBJ2-1, with D unresolved. This CDR3 contains 16 residues. Germline assignment: CDR1 LGHDT and CDR2 YNNKEL (reference sequence). V gave up 3 bases and J gave up 0 bases, with 12 bases separating them. CDR3 region: CASSHVRPSSYNEQFF. The CDR3 bases are TGTGCCAGCAGCCACGTCAGGCCGAGCTCCTACAATGAGCAGTTCTTC.

This sequence joins TRBV5-6 and TRBJ2-1; D might be TRBD2 (6 bases). This CDR3 comprises 14 residues. Germline V gives CDR1 SGHDT, CDR2 YYEEEE. Trimming took off 9 bases at V and 5 bases at J, with 18 bases between the two ends. CDR3 loop: CAMGPGGRHNEQFF. The CDR3 bases are TGTGCCATGGGCCCCGGGGGACGGCACAATGAGCAGTTCTTC.

The chain couples TRBV29-1 to TRBJ2-1; TRBD2 agrees at 11 bases. The CDR3 extends over 14 amino acids. Germline V CDR1 and CDR2: SQVTM, ANQGSEA. V trimming: 6 bases; J trimming: 4 bases; junction bases outside the gene matches: 5. CDR3 region: CSVGVAGGYNEQFF. DNA of the CDR3: TGCAGCGTGGGGGTAGCGGGGGGGTACAATGAGCAGTTCTTC.

V usage is TRBV6-6 and J usage is TRBJ1-1, with D unresolved. CDR3 size: 11 residues. Germline loops: CDR1 MNHNY, CDR2 SVGAGI (reference sequence). The ends were cut back, 5 bases at V and 5 bases at J, with 6 bases in the middle. The CDR3 nucleotides read TGTGCCAGCAGTGGGGAGACTGAAGCTTTCTTT. Protein: CASSGETEAFF.

The V and J genes are TRBV7-3 and TRBJ2-3, with TRBD1 identical over 10 bases. The germline V gene has CDR1 SGHTA and CDR2 FQGTGA. V gave up 5 bases and J gave up 4 bases; unmatched junction bases: 6. The CDR3 is 15 amino acids. The CDR3: CASSPTGGRADTQYF. The CDR3 DNA sequence: TGTGCCAGCAGCCCGACAGGGGGCCGAGCAGATACGCAGTATTTT.

The chain employs TRBV7-9 and TRBJ1-4, with TRBD1 identical over 7 bases. Per the germline V gene, CDR1 is SEHNR and CDR2 is FQNEAQ (reference sequence). This CDR3 is 16 amino acids long. Unmatched junction bases numbered 12, after V lost 5 bases and J lost 6 bases. The CDR3 nucleotides are TGTGCCAGCAGCCCCCGGGGGGCAGGGGGAGATGAAAAACTGTTTTTT. This translates into CASSPRGAGGDEKLFF.

This clonotype was seen many times. This chain connects TRBV12-3 or TRBV12-4 to TRBJ2-2, with D possibly called TRBD1 or TRBD2 (5 bases each). The V end lost 3 bases, the J end lost 5 bases, and 7 bases lay between the germline ends. The CDR3 is 13 residues long. The CDR3 reads CASSFGGTGELFF. CDR3 DNA: TGTGCCAGCAGTTTTGGGGGAACCGGGGAGCTGTTTTTT.

The V call is TRBV7-2, the J call TRBJ2-1; maybe TRBD1 (6 bases). Trimming stripped 1 base from V and 8 bases from J, with 18 bases between. Germline assignment: CDR1 SGHTA and CDR2 FQGNSA. The length of the CDR3 is 16 residues. The CDR3 loop reads CASSLVTGLKEDEQFF. CDR3 bases: TGTGCCAGCAGCTTAGTCACAGGGCTAAAGGAAGATGAGCAGTTCTTC.

This clonotype has ten or more counts. Written as DNA, the CDR3 is TGTGCCACCAGTGATTGGGGGCAGGGGTCTAGCACAGATACGCAGTATTTT. It specifies CATSDWGQGSSTDTQYF. The chain is built from TRBV24-1 and TRBJ2-3; TRBD1 might be the D (6 bases). This CDR3 has 17 residues. V gave up 2 bases and J gave up 0 bases, with 14 bases separating them. Germline V lookup: CDR1 KGHDR, CDR2 SFDVKD.

CDR3 DNA sequence: TGTGCCAGCAGCTCAACCGGGACAGGGGGCCCCGAAGCTTTCTTT. This translates into CASSSTGTGGPEAFF. J is TRBJ1-1 and V is TRBV7-6; 12 positions agree with TRBD1. Looked up from germline, CDR1 is SGHVS and CDR2 is FNYEAQ. The length of the CDR3 is 15 residues. The V gene end was trimmed by 4 bases and the J gene end by 8 bases; junction bases not matched to a gene: 8.

This chain links TRBV19 with TRBJ1-6; TRBD1 aligns across 7 bases. CDR3 length: 14 residues. Germline assignment: CDR1 LNHDA and CDR2 SQIVND (reference sequence). Germline trimming cut 5 bases from V and 9 bases from J; bases unmatched to any gene: 7. CDR3 nucleotide sequence: TGTGCCAGTAGTGACACAGGGGTGGTTTCACCCCTCCACTTT. Its translation: CASSDTGVVSPLHF.

CDR3 sequence reads: CATSDSYEEQFF. CDR3 nucleotides: TGTGCCACCAGTGACAGCTATGAGGAGCAGTTCTTC. The chain uses TRBV24-1 and TRBJ2-1; D remains unclear. Per germline, CDR1 KGHDR and CDR2 SFDVKD. V was pared by 4 bases and J by 10 bases, with 10 bases between. CDR3 size: 12 residues.

V gene TRBV20-1 combines with J gene TRBJ1-1; D is ambiguous. Germline loops: CDR1 DFQATT, CDR2 SNEGSKA (reference sequence). The CDR3 is 15 amino acids. The V end lost 0 bases, the J end lost 5 bases, and 16 bases lay between the germline ends. The CDR3 here is CSARDGQSLGTEAFF. CDR3 DNA: TGCAGTGCTAGAGATGGGCAGAGTCTAGGGACTGAAGCTTTCTTT.

The CDR3 DNA is TGCAGTGCCCGCGCCATCGGGACAGGTTCCTCAAGGGCTGGAAACACCATATATTTT. Translating it yields CSARAIGTGSSRAGNTIYF. The gene calls are TRBV20-1 and TRBJ1-3; 8 bases fit TRBD1. This CDR3 has 19 amino acids. After removal of 6 bases from V and 2 bases from J, the junction contained 21 bases not matched to a gene. The germline V gene has CDR1 DFQATT and CDR2 SNEGSKA (reference sequence).

The V gene is TRBV5-5, the J gene TRBJ1-2; D is perhaps TRBD1 (5 bases). Germline-derived CDR1 and CDR2 are SGHKS and YYEKEE (reference sequence). Trimming shortened V by 0 bases and J by 3 bases, and 9 bases separated the two germline ends. The CDR3 runs to 14 residues. CDR3 DNA: TGTGCCAGCAGCTTGGGGGGGAAGGACTATGGCTACACCTTC. As protein: CASSLGGKDYGYTF.

This clonotype was seen a few times. The V gene is TRBV9, the J gene TRBJ2-5; 8 bases line up with TRBD2. Germline V CDR1 and CDR2: SGDLS, YYNGEE. The CDR3 loop spans 15 amino acids. With 6 bases clipped from V and 1 base from J, the junction kept 8 bases outside the gene matches. The CDR3 sequence is CASTGGGAPQETQYF. The DNA for the CDR3 is TGTGCCAGCACCGGGGGGGGGGCTCCCCAAGAGACCCAGTACTTC.

J is TRBJ1-1 and V is TRBV11-2; D perhaps matches TRBD1 (5 bases). Deletions cut 5 bases from V and 7 bases from J, with 17 bases between. CDR3 length equals 14 residues. Germline V gene sequence: CDR1 SGHAT, CDR2 FQNNGV. The CDR3 DNA sequence: TGTGCCAGCAGCCTCCGCGGTACGGGGGGTGAAGCTTTCTTT. This translates into CASSLRGTGGEAFF.